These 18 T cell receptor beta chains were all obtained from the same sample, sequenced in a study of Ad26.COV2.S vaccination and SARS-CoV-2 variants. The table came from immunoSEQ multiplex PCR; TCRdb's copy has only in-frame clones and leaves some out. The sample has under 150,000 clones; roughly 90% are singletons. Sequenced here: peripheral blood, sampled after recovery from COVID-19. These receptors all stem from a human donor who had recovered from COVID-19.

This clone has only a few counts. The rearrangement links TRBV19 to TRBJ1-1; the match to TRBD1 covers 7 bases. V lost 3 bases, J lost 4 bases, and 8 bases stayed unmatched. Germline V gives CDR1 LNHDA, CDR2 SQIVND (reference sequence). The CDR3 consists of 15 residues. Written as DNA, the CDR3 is TGTGCCAGTAGTATTCTCCTTGACAGGGCCACTGAAGCTTTCTTT. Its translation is CASSILLDRATEAFF.

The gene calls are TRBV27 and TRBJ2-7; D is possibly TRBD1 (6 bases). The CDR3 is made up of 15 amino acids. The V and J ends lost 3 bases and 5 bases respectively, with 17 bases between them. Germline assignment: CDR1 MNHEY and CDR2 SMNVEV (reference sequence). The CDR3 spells CASSLGPAGVNEQYF. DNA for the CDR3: TGTGCCAGCAGTTTGGGGCCGGCAGGGGTCAACGAGCAGTACTTC.

In DNA form, the CDR3 reads TGTGCCAGTAGTAAAGACCAGGGGGGGGCTGAGCAGTTCTTC. It is translated as CASSKDQGGAEQFF. The chain employs TRBV19 and TRBJ2-1; possibly TRBD1 or TRBD2 for D (7 bases each). The germline gives CDR1 LNHDA, CDR2 SQIVND (reference sequence). CDR3 size: 14 residues. Trimming took 4 bases from V and 9 from J, leaving 16 bases between them.

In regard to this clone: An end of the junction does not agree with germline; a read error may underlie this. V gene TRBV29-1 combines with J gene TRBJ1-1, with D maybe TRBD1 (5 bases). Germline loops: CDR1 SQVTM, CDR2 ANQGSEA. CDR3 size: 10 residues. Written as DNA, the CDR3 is TGCAGCGTTGTTGGGACTGGAGCTTTCTTT. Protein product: CSVVGTGAFF.

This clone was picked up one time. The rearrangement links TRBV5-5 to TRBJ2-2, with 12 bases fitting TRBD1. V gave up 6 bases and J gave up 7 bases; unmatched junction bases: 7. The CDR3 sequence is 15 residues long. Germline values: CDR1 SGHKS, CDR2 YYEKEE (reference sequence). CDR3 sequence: CASNVGQGAFGELFF. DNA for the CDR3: TGTGCCAGCAATGTGGGACAGGGGGCTTTCGGGGAGCTGTTTTTT.

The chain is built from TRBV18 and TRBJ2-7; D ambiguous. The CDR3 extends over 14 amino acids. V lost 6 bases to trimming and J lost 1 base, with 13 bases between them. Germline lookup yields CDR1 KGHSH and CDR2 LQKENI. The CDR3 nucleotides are TGTGCCAGCTCCCCCGACACAACTTCCTACGAGCAGTACTTC. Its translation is CASSPDTTSYEQYF.

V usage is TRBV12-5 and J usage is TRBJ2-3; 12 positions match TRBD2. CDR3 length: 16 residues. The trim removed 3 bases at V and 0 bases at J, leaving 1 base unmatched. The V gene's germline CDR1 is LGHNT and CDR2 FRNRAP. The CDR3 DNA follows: TGTGCTAGTGGTTTTCTAGCGGGGGGGAGCACAGATACGCAGTATTTT. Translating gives CASGFLAGGSTDTQYF.

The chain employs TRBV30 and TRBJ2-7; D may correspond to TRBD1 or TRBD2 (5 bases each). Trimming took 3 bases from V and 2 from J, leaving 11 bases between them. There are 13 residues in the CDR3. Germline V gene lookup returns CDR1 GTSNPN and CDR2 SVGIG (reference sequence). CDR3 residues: CAWSRDGTYEQYF. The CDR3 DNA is TGTGCCTGGAGCCGGGACGGAACCTACGAGCAGTACTTC.

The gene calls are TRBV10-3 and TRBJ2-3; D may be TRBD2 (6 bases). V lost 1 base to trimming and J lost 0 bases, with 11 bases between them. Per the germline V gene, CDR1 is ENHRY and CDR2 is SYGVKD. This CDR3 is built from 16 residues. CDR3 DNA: TGTGCCATCAGTGAGTGGAGGGGTACTAGCACAGATACGCAGTATTTT. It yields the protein CAISEWRGTSTDTQYF.

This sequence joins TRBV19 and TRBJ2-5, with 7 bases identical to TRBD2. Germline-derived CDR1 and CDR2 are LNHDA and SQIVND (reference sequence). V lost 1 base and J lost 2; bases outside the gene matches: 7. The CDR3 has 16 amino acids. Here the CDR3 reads CASSIAGGPGQETQYF. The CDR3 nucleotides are TGTGCCAGTAGTATAGCGGGGGGACCGGGGCAAGAGACCCAGTACTTC.

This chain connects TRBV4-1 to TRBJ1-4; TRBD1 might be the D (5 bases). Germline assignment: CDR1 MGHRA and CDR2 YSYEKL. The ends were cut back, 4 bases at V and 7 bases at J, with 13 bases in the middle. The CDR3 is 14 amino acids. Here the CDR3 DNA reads TGCGCCAGCAGCCTTCGCCGGGACTCTGAAAAACTGTTTTTT. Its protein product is CASSLRRDSEKLFF.

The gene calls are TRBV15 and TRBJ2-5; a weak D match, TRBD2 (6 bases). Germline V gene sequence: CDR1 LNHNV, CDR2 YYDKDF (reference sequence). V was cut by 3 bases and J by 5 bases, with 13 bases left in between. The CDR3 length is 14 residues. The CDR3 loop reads CATSREGRSETQYF. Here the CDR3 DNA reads TGTGCCACCAGCAGGGAGGGAAGATCGGAGACCCAGTACTTC. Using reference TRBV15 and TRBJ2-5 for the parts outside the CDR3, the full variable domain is DAMVIQNPRYQVTQFGKPVTLSCSQTLNHNVMYWYQQKSSQAPKLLFHYYDKDFNNEADTPDNFQSRRPNTSFCFLDIRSPGLGDTAMYLCATSREGRSETQYFGPGTRLLVL.

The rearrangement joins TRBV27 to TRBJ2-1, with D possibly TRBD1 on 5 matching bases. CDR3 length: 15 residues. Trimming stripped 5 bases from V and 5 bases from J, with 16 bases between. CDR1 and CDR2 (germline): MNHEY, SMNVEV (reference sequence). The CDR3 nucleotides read TGTGCCAGCAGTCTCGACAGAGAACGACACAATGAGCAGTTCTTC. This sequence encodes CASSLDRERHNEQFF.

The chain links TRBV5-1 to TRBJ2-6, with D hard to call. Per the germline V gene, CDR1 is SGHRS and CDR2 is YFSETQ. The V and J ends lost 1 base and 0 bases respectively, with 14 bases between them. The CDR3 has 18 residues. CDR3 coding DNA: TGCGCCAGCAGCTTGTGGGGTGACACCGACTCTGGGGCCAACGTCCTGACTTTC. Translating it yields CASSLWGDTDSGANVLTF.

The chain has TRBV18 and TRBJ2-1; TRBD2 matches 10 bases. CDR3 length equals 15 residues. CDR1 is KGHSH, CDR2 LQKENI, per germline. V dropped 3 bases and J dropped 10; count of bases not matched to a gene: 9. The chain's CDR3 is CASSPRTSGFGEQFF. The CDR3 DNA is TGTGCCAGCTCACCTAGGACTAGCGGCTTCGGGGAGCAGTTCTTC.

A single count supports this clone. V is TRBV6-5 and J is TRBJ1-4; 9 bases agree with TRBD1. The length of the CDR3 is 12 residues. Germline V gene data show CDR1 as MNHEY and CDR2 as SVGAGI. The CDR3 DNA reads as TGTCCCGGGACAGGGAATAATGAAAAACTGTTTTTT. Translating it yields CPGTGNNEKLFF.

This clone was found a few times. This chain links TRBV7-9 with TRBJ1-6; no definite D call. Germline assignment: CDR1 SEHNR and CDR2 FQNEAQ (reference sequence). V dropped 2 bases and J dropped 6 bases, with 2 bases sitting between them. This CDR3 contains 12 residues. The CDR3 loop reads CASSLFNSPLHF. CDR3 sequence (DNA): TGTGCCAGCAGCTTATTTAATTCACCCCTCCACTTT.

CDR3 sequence (DNA): TGTGCCAGCAGCTCTTGGGGCACTGAAGCTTTCTTT. This encodes CASSSWGTEAFF. The V and J genes are TRBV11-3 and TRBJ1-1; D uncertain. The CDR3 is made up of 12 amino acids. With 4 bases removed from V and 4 bases from J, the gap between germline ends came to 7 bases. Germline loops: CDR1 SGHNT, CDR2 YENEEA.